The 19 T cell receptor beta chains in this list originate from one sample, sequenced in a study of identical twins. Each CDR3 protein is one row after TCRdb ran MiXCR on the 5' RACE reads. The sample carries a few hundred thousand distinct CDR3 sequences, more than 9% recorded once. These records were also assigned to another study, of yellow fever vaccine responses in identical twins.

Sequencing was done on a sample of PBMCs. These receptors were collected from a young woman in good health.

This clonotype showed up just a few times. The chain combines TRBV6-1 with TRBJ1-5; D uncertain. The CDR3 length is 13 residues. Trimming stripped 9 bases from V and 6 bases from J, with 15 bases between. CDR1 MNHNS and CDR2 SASEGT come from the germline V gene. The CDR3 region is CASNLGYGQPQHF. The DNA of the CDR3 is TGTGCCAGTAACCTCGGGTATGGTCAGCCCCAGCATTTT.

This clonotype came up a few times. The V gene is TRBV28, the J gene TRBJ2-6; 9 nucleotides align to TRBD1. Germline-derived CDR1 and CDR2 are MDHEN and SYDVKM. The V and J ends lost 4 bases and 0 bases, in that order; junction bases with no gene match: 4. The length of the CDR3 is 17 residues. The CDR3 sequence: CASSSGQGFSGANVLTF. In nucleotides, the CDR3 is TGTGCCAGCAGTTCGGGACAGGGATTCTCTGGGGCCAACGTCCTGACTTTC.

There are many counts of this clonotype. The chain employs TRBV7-8 and TRBJ2-3; 14 bases line up with TRBD2. CDR1 is SGHVS and CDR2 is FQNEAQ in the germline V gene. With V trimmed by 4 bases and J by 0 bases, 6 bases remained unmatched. This CDR3 is built from 18 residues. CDR3 bases: TGTGCCAGCAGCTCGGGACTAGCGGGAGCCTCTAGCACAGATACGCAGTATTTT. This translates into CASSSGLAGASSTDTQYF.

There are many counts of this clonotype. This rearrangement joins TRBV10-3 to TRBJ2-4; 7 bases align to TRBD1. The CDR3 has 16 amino acids. Germline V gene lookup returns CDR1 ENHRY and CDR2 SYGVKD. The V gene end was trimmed by 5 bases and the J gene end by 0 bases; junction bases not matched to a gene: 7. CDR3 sequence (DNA): TGTGCCATCAGTAAAACAGGGGATTTAGCCAAAAACATTCAGTACTTC. Translated: CAISKTGDLAKNIQYF.

Ten or more counts support this clonotype. The chain uses TRBV5-1 and TRBJ1-3; D is ambiguous. The CDR3 covers 13 residues. Trimming cost V 4 bases and J 4 bases, with 9 bases left between them. CDR1 is SGHRS, CDR2 YFSETQ, per germline. DNA of the CDR3: TGCGCCAGCAGCCCCCTCGCGGGAAACACCATATATTTT. Amino acid sequence: CASSPLAGNTIYF.

Many counts were recorded for this clonotype. V usage is TRBV7-6 and J usage is TRBJ2-2; 9 bases map to TRBD2. The V and J ends lost 2 bases and 4 bases, in that order; junction bases with no gene match: 5. From germline, CDR1 is SGHVS and CDR2 FNYEAQ. The CDR3 totals 16 residues. The CDR3 sequence: CASSLNLAGATGELFF. The CDR3 DNA sequence: TGTGCCAGCAGCTTAAATTTAGCGGGGGCCACCGGGGAGCTGTTTTTT. The full variable domain, with the rest looked up from reference TRBV7-6 and TRBJ2-2, is GAGVSQSPRYKVTKRGQDVALRCDPISGHVSLYWYRQALGQGPEFLTYFNYEAQQDKSGLPNDRFSAERPEGSISTLTIQRTEQRDSAMYRCASSLNLAGATGELFFGEGSRLTVL.

As to this clonotype: The junction and the germline gene differ at one end; a read error may be behind it. This chain links TRBV28 with TRBJ2-3; 11 positions match TRBD2. Per the germline V gene, CDR1 is MDHEN and CDR2 is SYDVKM. The CDR3 is made up of 12 amino acids. The CDR3 sequence is CASSSGLADPFF. Here the CDR3 DNA reads TGTGCCAGCAGTTCGGGACTAGCGGACCCTTTTTTT.

In this sample, this clonotype turned up a few times. The chain has TRBV9 and TRBJ2-1, with D tentatively TRBD2 (5 bases). CDR3 length: 16 residues. The germline V and J ends were trimmed by 3 bases and 1 base, with 14 bases remaining between them. Germline CDR1 is SGDLS and CDR2 is YYNGEE. The CDR3 nucleotides read TGTGCCAGCAGCGGAGGGTCGGGTGTTTCCTACAATGAGCAGTTCTTC. This sequence encodes CASSGGSGVSYNEQFF.

This clonotype was found many times. V and J are TRBV28 and TRBJ2-5; the match to TRBD2 covers 12 bases. V gave up 6 bases and J gave up 0 bases; unmatched junction bases: 5. Germline V CDR1 and CDR2: MDHEN, SYDVKM. The CDR3 spans 16 residues. The CDR3 nucleotides are TGTGCCAGCAGCAGCGGGACTAGCGGGTACCAAGAGACCCAGTACTTC. Protein: CASSSGTSGYQETQYF.

At least ten counts were recorded for this clonotype. The chain has TRBV13 and TRBJ2-1; a weak D match, TRBD1 (6 bases). Germline V lookup: CDR1 PRHDT, CDR2 FYEKMQ (reference sequence). The CDR3 is made up of 13 amino acids. V lost 1 base and J 10 bases, leaving 11 bases between the germline ends. The CDR3 spells CASSLAQGNEQFF. The DNA for the CDR3 is TGTGCCAGCAGCTTAGCACAGGGCAACGAGCAGTTCTTC.

This chain links TRBV12-3 or TRBV12-4 with TRBJ2-5; D might be TRBD1 (6 bases). V lost 1 base to trimming and J lost 6 bases, with 15 bases between them. CDR3 size: 15 residues. The CDR3 protein is CASSLGRGTEQTQYF. The CDR3 DNA is TGTGCCAGCAGTTTAGGCAGGGGAACCGAACAGACCCAGTACTTC.

This clonotype has more than one count but fewer than ten. This rearrangement joins TRBV10-3 to TRBJ2-3; 10 bases map to TRBD1. The V gene's germline CDR1 is ENHRY and CDR2 SYGVKD. The CDR3 runs 14 residues. The ends lost 5 bases at V and 6 bases at J; junction bases unmatched: 5. In DNA form, the CDR3 reads TGTGCCATCAGTCTAACGGACAGGGGGGATACGCAGTATTTT. Protein product: CAISLTDRGDTQYF.

This clonotype appeared many times. The chain uses TRBV27 and TRBJ2-3; TRBD1 agrees at 8 bases. The length of the CDR3 is 15 residues. Germline CDR1 MNHEY, CDR2 SMNVEV (reference sequence). The ends lost 5 bases at V and 1 base at J; junction bases unmatched: 5. CDR3 sequence: CASSILDRGTDTQYF. The CDR3 DNA sequence: TGTGCCAGCAGTATATTGGACAGGGGCACAGATACGCAGTATTTT.

The table lists this clonotype with many counts. The V gene is TRBV11-2, the J gene TRBJ2-1, with unresolved D. Germline V gene data show CDR1 as SGHAT and CDR2 as FQNNGV. V was trimmed by 5 bases and J by 7 bases, leaving 9 bases between them. This CDR3 has 12 residues. The CDR3 reads CASSATWNEQFF. CDR3 nucleotides: TGTGCCAGCAGCGCAACGTGGAATGAGCAGTTCTTC.

As DNA, the CDR3 is TGCGCCAGCAGCTTGAACAGGCAGGCCAACTATGGCTACACCTTC. As protein: CASSLNRQANYGYTF. This chain joins TRBV5-1 and TRBJ1-2; D perhaps matches TRBD1 (5 bases). V shed 1 base and J shed 2 bases, with 12 bases lying between them. Germline lookup yields CDR1 SGHRS and CDR2 YFSETQ. The CDR3 spans 15 residues.

In this sample, this clonotype turned up many times. The chain uses TRBV12-3 or TRBV12-4 and TRBJ1-3; no clear D. V lost 6 bases and J lost 0, with 12 bases in between. There are 15 residues in the CDR3. CDR3 amino acids: CASSPTASSGNTIYF. The CDR3 DNA reads TGTGCCAGCAGCCCGACGGCCAGCTCTGGAAACACCATATATTTT.

This clonotype has a count of ten or more. The V call is TRBV20-1, the J call TRBJ1-1; D gene unclear. Trimming stripped 7 bases from V and 0 bases from J, with 9 bases between. Germline CDR1 reads DFQATT; CDR2 reads SNEGSKA (reference sequence). The CDR3 has 12 amino acids. For the CDR3, the DNA is TGCAGTGTTGGACGATTGAACACTGAAGCTTTCTTT. It codes for CSVGRLNTEAFF.

This sequence joins TRBV5-1 and TRBJ2-7, with 7 bases identical to TRBD1. Germline V CDR1 and CDR2: SGHRS, YFSETQ. The CDR3 is 14 amino acids. After removal of 4 bases from V and 3 bases from J, the junction contained 7 bases not matched to a gene. CDR3 in amino acids: CASSQGTANYEQYF. The CDR3 DNA reads as TGCGCCAGCAGCCAGGGGACAGCGAACTACGAGCAGTACTTC.

This clonotype was counted ten times or more. CDR3 loop: CASSPKERLSYNEQFF. DNA of the CDR3: TGTGCCAGCAGCCCAAAGGAGCGCCTTTCCTACAATGAGCAGTTCTTC. The chain uses TRBV7-2 and TRBJ2-1; D remains unclear. The CDR3 is 16 amino acids. CDR1 is SGHTA, CDR2 FQGNSA, per germline. Between the trimmed V and J ends, which lost 5 bases and 1 base, there was a span of 15 bases.